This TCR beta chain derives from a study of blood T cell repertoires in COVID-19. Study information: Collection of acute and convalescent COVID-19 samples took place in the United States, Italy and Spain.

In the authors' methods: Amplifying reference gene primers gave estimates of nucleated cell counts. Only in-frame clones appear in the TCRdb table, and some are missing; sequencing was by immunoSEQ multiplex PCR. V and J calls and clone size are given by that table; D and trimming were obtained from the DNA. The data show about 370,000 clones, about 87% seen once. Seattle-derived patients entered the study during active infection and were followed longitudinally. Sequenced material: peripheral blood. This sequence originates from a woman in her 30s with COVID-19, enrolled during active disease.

The chain's CDR3 is CASSLGVASSYEQYF. As DNA, the CDR3 is TGTGCCAGCAGCCTCGGAGTAGCGAGCTCCTACGAGCAGTACTTC. The rearrangement links TRBV7-2 to TRBJ2-7, with D perhaps matching TRBD2 (5 bases). This CDR3 comprises 15 residues. In germline, CDR1 is SGHTA, CDR2 FQGNSA. V lost 5 bases and J 0 bases, leaving 14 bases between the germline ends.